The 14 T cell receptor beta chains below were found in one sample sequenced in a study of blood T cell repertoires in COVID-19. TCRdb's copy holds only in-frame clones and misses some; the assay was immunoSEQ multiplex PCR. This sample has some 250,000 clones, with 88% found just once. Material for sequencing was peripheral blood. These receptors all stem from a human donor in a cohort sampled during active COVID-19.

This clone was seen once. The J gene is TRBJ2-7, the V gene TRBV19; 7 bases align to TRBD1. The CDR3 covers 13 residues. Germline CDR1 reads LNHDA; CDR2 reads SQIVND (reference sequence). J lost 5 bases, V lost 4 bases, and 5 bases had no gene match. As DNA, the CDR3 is TGTGCCAGTAGTAGAGAGGGGGCTGACGAGCAGTACTTC. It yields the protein CASSREGADEQYF.

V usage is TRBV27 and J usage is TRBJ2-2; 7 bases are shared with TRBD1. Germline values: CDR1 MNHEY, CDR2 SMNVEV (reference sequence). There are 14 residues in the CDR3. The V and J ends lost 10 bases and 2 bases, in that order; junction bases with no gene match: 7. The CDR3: CATQTGYNTGELFF. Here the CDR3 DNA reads TGTGCCACCCAGACAGGGTATAACACCGGGGAGCTGTTTTTT.

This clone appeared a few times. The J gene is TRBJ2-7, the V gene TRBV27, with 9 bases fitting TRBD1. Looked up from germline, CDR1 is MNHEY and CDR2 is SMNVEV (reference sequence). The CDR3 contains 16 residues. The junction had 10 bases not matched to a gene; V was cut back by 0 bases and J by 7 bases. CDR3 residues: CASSLSGDRVSREQYF. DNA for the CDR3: TGTGCCAGCAGTTTATCGGGGGACAGGGTCTCGCGGGAGCAGTACTTC.

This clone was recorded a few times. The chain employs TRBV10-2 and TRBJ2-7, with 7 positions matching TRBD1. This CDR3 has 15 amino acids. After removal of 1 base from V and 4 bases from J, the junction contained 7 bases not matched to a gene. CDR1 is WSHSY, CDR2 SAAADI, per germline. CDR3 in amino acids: CASSEWDSGIYEQYF. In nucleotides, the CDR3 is TGCGCCAGCAGTGAGTGGGACAGCGGCATTTACGAGCAGTACTTC.

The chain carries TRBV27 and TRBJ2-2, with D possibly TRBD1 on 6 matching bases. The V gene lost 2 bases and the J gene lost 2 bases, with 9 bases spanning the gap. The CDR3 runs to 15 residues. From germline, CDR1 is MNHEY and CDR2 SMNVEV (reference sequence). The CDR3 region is CASSLKGTNTGELFF. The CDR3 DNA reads TGTGCCAGCAGTTTAAAGGGGACAAACACCGGGGAGCTGTTTTTT.

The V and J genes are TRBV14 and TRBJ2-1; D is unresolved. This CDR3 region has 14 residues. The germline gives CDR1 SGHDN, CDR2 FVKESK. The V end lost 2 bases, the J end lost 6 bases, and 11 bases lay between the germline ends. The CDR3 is CASSQSARGNEQFF. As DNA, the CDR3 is TGTGCCAGCAGCCAATCGGCACGAGGCAATGAGCAGTTCTTC.

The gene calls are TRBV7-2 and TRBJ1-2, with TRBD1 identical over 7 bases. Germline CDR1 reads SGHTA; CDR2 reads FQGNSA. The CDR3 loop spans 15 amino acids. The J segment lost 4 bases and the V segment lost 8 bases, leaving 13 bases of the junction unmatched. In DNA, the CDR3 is TGTGCCAGCGGAAGCTTTTACCACAGGGGCTATGGCTACACCTTC. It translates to CASGSFYHRGYGYTF.

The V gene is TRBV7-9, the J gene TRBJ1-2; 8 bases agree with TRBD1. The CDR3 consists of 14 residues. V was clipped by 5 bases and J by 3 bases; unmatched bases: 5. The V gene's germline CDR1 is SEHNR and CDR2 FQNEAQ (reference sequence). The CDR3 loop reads CASSPGTGDYGYTF. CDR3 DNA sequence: TGTGCCAGCAGCCCAGGGACAGGCGACTATGGCTACACCTTC.

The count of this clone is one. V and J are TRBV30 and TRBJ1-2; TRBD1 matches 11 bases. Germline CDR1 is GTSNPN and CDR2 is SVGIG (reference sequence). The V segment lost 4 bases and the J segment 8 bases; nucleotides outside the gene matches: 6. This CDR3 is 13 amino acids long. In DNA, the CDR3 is TGTGCCTGGACGCCGGGACAGGGGGGCGGCTACACCTTC. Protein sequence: CAWTPGQGGGYTF.

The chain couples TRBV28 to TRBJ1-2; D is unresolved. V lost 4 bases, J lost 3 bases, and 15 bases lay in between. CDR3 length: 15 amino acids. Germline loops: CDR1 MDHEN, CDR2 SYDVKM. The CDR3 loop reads CASSSPVRDYYGYTF. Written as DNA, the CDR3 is TGTGCCAGCAGTTCCCCTGTGAGAGATTACTATGGCTACACCTTC.

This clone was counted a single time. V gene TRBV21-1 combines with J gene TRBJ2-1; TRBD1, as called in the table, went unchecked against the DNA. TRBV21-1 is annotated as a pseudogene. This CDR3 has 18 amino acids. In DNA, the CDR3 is TGTGCCAGCAGCAAAGATGGGAACAGGGGGCGAGAATACAATGAGCAGTTCTTC. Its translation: CASSKDGNRGREYNEQFF.

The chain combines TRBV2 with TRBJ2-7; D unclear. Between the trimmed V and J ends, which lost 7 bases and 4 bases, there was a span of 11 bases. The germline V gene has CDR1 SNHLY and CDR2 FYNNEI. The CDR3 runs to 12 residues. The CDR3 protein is CASKPNLYEQYF. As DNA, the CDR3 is TGTGCCAGCAAACCAAACCTATACGAGCAGTACTTC.

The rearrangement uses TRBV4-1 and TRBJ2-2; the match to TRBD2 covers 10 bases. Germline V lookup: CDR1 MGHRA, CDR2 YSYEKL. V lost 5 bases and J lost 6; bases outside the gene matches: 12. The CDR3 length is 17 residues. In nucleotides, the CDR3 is TGCGCCAGCAGCTCTAGCGGGAGCCAGACGGTTTCCGGGGAGCTGTTTTTT. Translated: CASSSSGSQTVSGELFF.

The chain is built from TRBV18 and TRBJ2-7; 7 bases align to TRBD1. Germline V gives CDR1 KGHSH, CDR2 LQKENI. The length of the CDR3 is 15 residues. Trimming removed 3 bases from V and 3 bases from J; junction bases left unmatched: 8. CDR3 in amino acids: CASSPDLTGDYEQYF. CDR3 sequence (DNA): TGTGCCAGCTCACCGGATCTAACAGGGGACTACGAGCAGTACTTC.